This entry is about one TCR beta chain. Its antigen remains unknown. With 2 bases removed from V and 6 bases from J, the gap between germline ends came to 23 bases. CDR1 is MNHEY, CDR2 SVGAGI, per germline. The CDR3 runs to 17 residues. These data originate in a study of response to subunit inactivated influenza vaccine. Study-wide points: Every seasonal influenza vaccination brings in few new T cells, the authors suggested.

TCRdb redid the calling of the RT-PCR reads with MiXCR, one entry per CDR3 protein. The table includes more than 550,000 distinct CDR3 sequences, roughly 12% detected once. The sequence derives from a man aged 50 or older who received an inactivated influenza vaccine. The V and J genes are TRBV6-5 and TRBJ2-7, with D perhaps given as TRBD1 or TRBD2 (5 bases each). Sequenced material: PBMCs from blood, taken on the day of vaccination. The CDR3 spells CASSYPGPGTRFGEQYF. CDR3 sequence (DNA): TGTGCCAGCAGTTACCCCGGTCCCGGGACGAGATTTGGCGAGCAGTACTTC.